Following are 18 T cell receptor beta chains from one sample sequenced in a study of human T cells and chemical hapten exposure. Time point indicated: pre-sensitization, week 0. The treatment is: therapeutic diphenylcyclopropenone sensitization with weekly scalp DPC. TCRdb reanalysed the RACE reads using MiXCR and keeps one entry per CDR3 protein. The table has roughly 380,000 distinct CDR3 sequences, approximately 5.1% seen once; the top ten hold approximately 2.8%. The specimen comprised whole blood, sampled in connection with sensitization to the hapten diphenylcyclopropenone (DPC). The receptors originated from a woman aged 50 to 60 with alopecia areata. Some clones in this sample may be carry-over from other donors' samples.

There are many counts of this clonotype. This rearrangement joins TRBV6-1 to TRBJ2-1, with D possibly matching TRBD1 (6 bases). The CDR3 covers 16 residues. Germline CDR1 and CDR2: MNHNS and SASEGT. With 0 bases removed from V and 5 bases from J, the gap between germline ends came to 14 bases. CDR3 protein: CASSEARRGLNNEQFF. Written as DNA, the CDR3 is TGTGCCAGCAGTGAAGCGCGCAGGGGCCTCAACAATGAGCAGTTCTTC.

The chain carries TRBV7-6 and TRBJ1-5, with D unresolved. Germline CDR1 SGHVS, CDR2 FNYEAQ. Trimming left V 3 bases short and J 7 bases short, with 10 bases between. CDR3 size: 13 residues. DNA for the CDR3: TGTGCCAGCAGCTTGGAGGCTTGGCAGCCCCAGCATTTT. Translation gives CASSLEAWQPQHF.

Ten or more counts support this clonotype. The chain links TRBV6-2 or TRBV6-3 to TRBJ1-1; 8 nucleotides agree with TRBD1. CDR3 length equals 10 residues. Germline assignment: CDR1 MNHEY and CDR2 SVGEGT. With 6 bases clipped from V and 11 bases from J, the junction kept 2 bases outside the gene matches. In DNA form, the CDR3 reads TGTGCCAGCAGGGACAGGGAGGCTTTCTTT. Amino acid sequence: CASRDREAFF.

The sample holds many counts of this clonotype. The V call is TRBV5-1, the J call TRBJ2-2; 8 bases fit TRBD1. From germline, CDR1 is SGHRS and CDR2 YFSETQ. The CDR3 covers 14 residues. V was clipped by 5 bases and J by 4 bases; unmatched bases: 4. The CDR3 coding sequence is TGCGCCAGCAGTGGACAGGGCCCCACCGGGGAGCTGTTTTTT. It yields the protein CASSGQGPTGELFF.

In this sample, this clonotype turned up a few times. V usage is TRBV10-3 and J usage is TRBJ2-2; D unresolved. Trimming removed 4 bases at V and 4 bases at J, with 10 bases between. CDR3 length: 14 amino acids. Germline V lookup: CDR1 ENHRY, CDR2 SYGVKD. As DNA, the CDR3 is TGTGCCATCAGTGTAATGGATGGCACCGGGGAGCTGTTTTTT. As protein: CAISVMDGTGELFF.

This clonotype was seen at least ten times. The CDR3 DNA follows: TGCAGTGCTAGATTACAGGGGGCGAACACTGAAGCTTTCTTT. Protein product: CSARLQGANTEAFF. The rearrangement links TRBV20-1 to TRBJ1-1; 9 bases align to TRBD1. CDR3 size: 14 residues. The germline CDR1 and CDR2 sequences are DFQATT and SNEGSKA (reference sequence). V shed 2 bases, J shed 1 base, and the junction held 2 bases outside the gene matches.

This clonotype occurred many times. The V and J genes are TRBV20-1 and TRBJ1-1; tentatively, D is TRBD1 (5 bases). CDR3 size: 13 residues. Trimming took 2 bases from V and 1 from J, leaving 8 bases between them. Germline V gene lookup returns CDR1 DFQATT and CDR2 SNEGSKA (reference sequence). The CDR3 DNA follows: TGCAGTGCTAGAACAGGCGGGAACACTGAAGCTTTCTTT. As protein: CSARTGGNTEAFF.

This clonotype showed up many times. The J gene is TRBJ1-1, the V gene TRBV10-3, with a weak D call TRBD1 (6 bases). Germline CDR1 reads ENHRY; CDR2 reads SYGVKD. The CDR3 has 14 residues. With 6 bases removed from V and 0 bases from J, the gap between germline ends came to 11 bases. The CDR3 bases are TGTGCCATCAGAAGGACAGAAATGAACACTGAAGCTTTCTTT. Translating gives CAIRRTEMNTEAFF.

This clonotype came up many times. J is TRBJ1-5 and V is TRBV12-3 or TRBV12-4, with D perhaps matching TRBD1 (5 bases). V gave up 4 bases and J gave up 2 bases, with 12 bases separating them. The CDR3 consists of 15 residues. Written as DNA, the CDR3 is TGTGCCAGCAGTTGGGCCCAGGGTGGCAATCAGCCCCAGCATTTT. This codes for CASSWAQGGNQPQHF.

In its sample, this clonotype was seen many times. The CDR3 sequence: CASSLGGRFTDTQYF. In nucleotides, the CDR3 is TGTGCCAGCAGTTTGGGGGGGCGGTTTACAGATACGCAGTATTTT. This chain joins TRBV27 and TRBJ2-3; a possible D gene is TRBD2 (7 bases). The CDR3 totals 15 residues. Trimming pared 3 bases from V and 3 bases from J, leaving 13 bases between. The germline CDR1 and CDR2 sequences are MNHEY and SMNVEV (reference sequence).

The sample holds many counts of this clonotype. This sequence joins TRBV4-1 and TRBJ1-3, with D possibly matching TRBD1 (6 bases). The V gene's germline CDR1 is MGHRA and CDR2 YSYEKL. Trimming removed 1 base at V and 2 bases at J, with 9 bases between. The CDR3 consists of 15 residues. CDR3 bases: TGCGCCAGCAGCCAAGCGACAGGACCTGGAAACACCATATATTTT. Translation gives CASSQATGPGNTIYF.

In its sample, this clonotype was seen many times. The chain carries TRBV21-1 and TRBJ2-3; TRBD1, the D gene given by the table, was not confirmed from the DNA. TRBV21-1 is annotated as a pseudogene. The CDR3 runs 17 residues. The CDR3 region has the DNA TGTGCCAGCAGCTTATTCGACCGGACAGGGCGCACAGATACGCAGTATTTT. It translates to CASSLFDRTGRTDTQYF.

This chain uses TRBV6-5 with TRBJ1-5; the match to TRBD1 covers 9 bases. Germline assignment: CDR1 MNHEY and CDR2 SVGAGI. CDR3 length: 14 residues. J lost 7 bases, V lost 4 bases, and 5 bases had no gene match. Here the CDR3 reads CASSFTGGRQPQHF. The CDR3 region has the DNA TGTGCCAGCAGTTTCACAGGGGGCCGGCAGCCCCAGCATTTT.

This clonotype was seen ten or more times. The V and J genes are TRBV7-2 and TRBJ1-4, with TRBD1 matching 9 bases. The CDR3 runs to 15 residues. Per germline, CDR1 SGHTA and CDR2 FQGNSA. With V trimmed by 1 base and J by 7 bases, 4 bases remained unmatched. This CDR3 reads CASSLEGDRVEKLFF. CDR3 bases: TGTGCCAGCAGCTTAGAGGGGGACAGGGTTGAAAAACTGTTTTTT.

This clonotype was seen repeatedly, ten times or more. The V call is TRBV2, the J call TRBJ2-7, with TRBD2 identical over 16 bases. The CDR3 consists of 13 residues. The germline gives CDR1 SNHLY, CDR2 FYNNEI. Trimming at V came to 7 bases and at J to 12 bases, leaving 6 bases not matched to a gene. CDR3: CASIPGLAGGPYF. As DNA, the CDR3 is TGTGCCAGCATTCCGGGACTAGCGGGGGGGCCGTACTTC.

This clonotype was detected ten times or more. The chain couples TRBV6-2 or TRBV6-3 to TRBJ2-7, with a possible D match to TRBD1 (5 bases). The CDR3 loop spans 12 amino acids. In germline, CDR1 is MNHEY, CDR2 SVGEGT. Trimming cost V 8 bases and J 6 bases, with 14 bases left between them. CDR3: CASFGHLGEQYF. The CDR3 coding sequence is TGTGCCAGCTTTGGACACCTCGGCGAGCAGTACTTC.

This clonotype was found many times. The gene calls are TRBV18 and TRBJ2-3; 10 bases match TRBD2. Germline V gene lookup returns CDR1 KGHSH and CDR2 LQKENI. J was trimmed by 1 base and V by 0 bases; bases with no gene match: 7. The CDR3 length is 18 residues. CDR3 DNA: TGTGCCAGCTCACCACCAAGCGGGAGGGCTTCCCGCACAGATACGCAGTATTTT. Its protein product is CASSPPSGRASRTDTQYF.

The table lists this clonotype with a few counts. This rearrangement joins TRBV27 to TRBJ2-5; possible D gene TRBD1, 6 bases. There are 16 residues in the CDR3. Germline V gene lookup returns CDR1 MNHEY and CDR2 SMNVEV (reference sequence). V lost 3 bases and J lost 3, with 17 bases in between. The CDR3 DNA follows: TGTGCCAGCAGTTTCCTCCGAGGGCAGGGGAAAGAGACCCAGTACTTC. Its protein product is CASSFLRGQGKETQYF.